This T cell receptor beta chain originates from a study of blood T cell repertoires in COVID-19. With 2 bases removed from V and 0 bases from J, the gap between germline ends came to 11 bases. Germline-derived CDR1 and CDR2 are MNHEY and SVGEGT. This CDR3 is 16 amino acids long. Some clones are missing from TCRdb's copy, which holds only in-frame ones; the method was immunoSEQ multiplex PCR. The sample includes fewer than 350,000 clones, less than 95% of them seen just once. This sequence originates from a man aged 35 to 55 who had been exposed to COVID-19. This sequence joins TRBV6-2 or TRBV6-3 and TRBJ1-5; D is perhaps TRBD1 (5 bases). Specimen: PBMCs or T cells enriched from blood (not recorded which). CDR3 amino acids: CASSYRTTYSNQPQHF. The CDR3, as DNA: TGTGCCAGCAGTTACCGGACAACATATAGCAATCAGCCCCAGCATTTT.